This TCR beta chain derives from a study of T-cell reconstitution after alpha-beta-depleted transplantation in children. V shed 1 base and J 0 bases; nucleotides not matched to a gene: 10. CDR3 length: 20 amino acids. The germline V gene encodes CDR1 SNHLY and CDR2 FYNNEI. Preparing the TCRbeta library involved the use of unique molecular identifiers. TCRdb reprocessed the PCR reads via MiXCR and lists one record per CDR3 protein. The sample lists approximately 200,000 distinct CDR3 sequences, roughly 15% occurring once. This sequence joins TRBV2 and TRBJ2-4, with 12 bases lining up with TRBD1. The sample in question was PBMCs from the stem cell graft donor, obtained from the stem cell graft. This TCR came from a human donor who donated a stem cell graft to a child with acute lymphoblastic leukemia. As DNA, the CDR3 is TGTGCCAGCAGTGAAGGCGTCCCGGGACAGGGGGCGGTAGCCAAAAACATTCAGTACTTC. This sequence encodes CASSEGVPGQGAVAKNIQYF.